The entry below gives a single T cell receptor (beta chain) sequence along with its context. This clone is a singleton in its sample. Its cognate antigen has yet to be identified. Base qualities are missing; no much larger clone stands one base away. These data belong to a study of control samples from healthy donors and cancer patients (TCRdb year 2020). Library creation used the immunoSEQ multiplex PCR assay. TCRdb obtained this table from immuneACCESS and retained in-frame rearrangements with V and J assigned. These tables miss some clones; where compared with another copy, unresolved V genes account for less than half of the shortfall, and the remainder is unexplained. The sample table holds about 94,000 clones, of which 86% were seen once. The top ten constitute 1.3% of the sample. V and J lose 4 bases and 4 bases, and a span of 15 bases separates them. Including the terminal cysteine and phenylalanine, the CDR3 comprises 15 residues. The kept DNA is CDR3 alone, 45 bases in frame from the first base. CDR1 is given as SGHNT and CDR2 as YENEEA, both from the germline V gene.

This sequence originates from a woman between 50 and 59 years old in good health. The chain is assembled from TRBV11-3 and TRBJ2-3; a tentative D match to TRBD2 spans 5 bases. The sample was blood. DNA sequence: TGTGCCAGCAGCTGGGCAGGCCAGAGGGCAGATACGCAGTATTTT. It codes for CASSWAGQRADTQYF.